The 2 T cell receptor beta chains presented below share a single source sample, sequenced in a study of low-dose radiotherapy and immunotherapy resistance in tumors. Indicated time point: after trial treatment. Regarding treatment: LDRT plus nivolumab, ipilimumab, low-dose cyclophosphamide and aspirin (RACIN trial). Alpha- and beta-chain coverage of first-strand cDNA came from TRAV- and TRBV-specific primers. The TCRs were subjected to amplification over around 19 PCR cycles employing a constant-region primer in conjunction with a V-primer adapter. MiXCR, applied by TCRdb to the reads, yields one record per CDR3 protein. Here the sample spans around 80,000 distinct CDR3 sequences, about 17% being singletons. Specimen: PBMCs, collected after low-dose radiotherapy plus immunotherapy. The receptors were sampled from a male donor with prostate cancer.

This clonotype came up many times. V and J are TRBV20-1 and TRBJ2-7; possible D gene TRBD2, 6 bases. V lost 2 bases and J lost 3, with 23 bases in between. The CDR3 spans 17 residues. Germline lookup yields CDR1 DFQATT and CDR2 SNEGSKA (reference sequence). The CDR3 protein is CSARPSHRAAAGYEQYF. CDR3 coding DNA: TGCAGTGCTAGACCCTCCCACAGAGCTGCAGCGGGCTACGAGCAGTACTTC.

This clonotype was observed many times. CDR3 bases: TGCAGTGCTAGACCCCAGGTGGCCGGGGAGCTGTTTTTT. This gives the protein CSARPQVAGELFF. The rearrangement joins TRBV20-1 to TRBJ2-2; D unresolved. Trimming took off 2 bases at V and 6 bases at J, with 10 bases between the two ends. This CDR3 contains 13 residues. CDR1 is DFQATT, CDR2 SNEGSKA, per germline (reference sequence).